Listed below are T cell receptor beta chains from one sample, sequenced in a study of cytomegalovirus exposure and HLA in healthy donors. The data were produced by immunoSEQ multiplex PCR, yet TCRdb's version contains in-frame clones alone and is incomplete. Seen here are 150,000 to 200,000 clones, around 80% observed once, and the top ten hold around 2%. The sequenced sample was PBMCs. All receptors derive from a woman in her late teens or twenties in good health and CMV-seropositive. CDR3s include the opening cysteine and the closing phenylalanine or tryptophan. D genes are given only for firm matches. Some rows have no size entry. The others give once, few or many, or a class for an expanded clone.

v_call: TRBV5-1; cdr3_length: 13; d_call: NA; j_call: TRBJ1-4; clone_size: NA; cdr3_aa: CASSLERGAKLFF; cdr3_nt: TGCGCCAGCAGCTTGGAACGGGGTGCAAAACTGTTTTTT
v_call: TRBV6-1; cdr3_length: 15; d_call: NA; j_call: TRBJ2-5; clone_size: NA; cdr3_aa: CASSEWGRSGETQYF; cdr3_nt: TGTGCCAGCAGTGAATGGGGCAGGTCCGGGGAGACCCAGTACTTC
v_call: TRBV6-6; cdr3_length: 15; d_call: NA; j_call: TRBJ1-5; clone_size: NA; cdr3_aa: CASSYTSGSNQPQHF; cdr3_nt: TGTGCCAGCAGTTACACGTCAGGTAGCAATCAGCCCCAGCATTTT
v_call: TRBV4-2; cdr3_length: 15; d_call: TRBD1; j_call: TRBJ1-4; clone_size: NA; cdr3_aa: CASSQGDRDNEKLFF; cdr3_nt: TGTGCCAGCAGCCAAGGGGACAGGGATAATGAAAAACTGTTTTTT
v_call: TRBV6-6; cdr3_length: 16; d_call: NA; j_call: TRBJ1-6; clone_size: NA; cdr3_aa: CASSYSGGTGNSPLHF; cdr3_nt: TGTGCCAGCAGTTACTCGGGCGGGACGGGGAATTCACCCCTCCACTTT
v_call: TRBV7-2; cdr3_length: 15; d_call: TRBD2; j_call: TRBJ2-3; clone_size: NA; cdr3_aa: CASSLTSGNTDTQYF; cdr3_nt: TGTGCCAGCAGCCTAACTAGCGGGAACACAGATACGCAGTATTTT
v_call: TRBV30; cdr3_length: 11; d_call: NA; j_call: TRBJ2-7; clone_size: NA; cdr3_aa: CAWSTGPEQYF; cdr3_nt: TGTGCCTGGTCGACAGGTCCCGAGCAGTACTTC
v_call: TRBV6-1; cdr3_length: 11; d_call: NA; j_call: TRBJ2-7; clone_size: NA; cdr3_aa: CASSESYEQYF; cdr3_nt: TGTGCCAGCAGTGAATCTTACGAGCAGTACTTC
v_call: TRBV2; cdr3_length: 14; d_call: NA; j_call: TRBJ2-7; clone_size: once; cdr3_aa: CASSDPREIYEQYF; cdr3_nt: TGTGCCAGCAGTGATCCCAGGGAAATCTACGAGCAGTACTTC
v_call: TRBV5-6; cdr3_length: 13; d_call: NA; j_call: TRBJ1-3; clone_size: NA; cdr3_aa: CASSLQTGNTIYF; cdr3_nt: TGTGCCAGCAGCCTACAGACCGGAAACACCATATATTTT
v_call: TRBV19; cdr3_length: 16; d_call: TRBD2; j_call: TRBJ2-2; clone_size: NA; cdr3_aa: CASSWLAGLDTGELFF; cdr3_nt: TGTGCCAGTAGTTGGCTAGCGGGGCTCGACACCGGGGAGCTGTTTTTT
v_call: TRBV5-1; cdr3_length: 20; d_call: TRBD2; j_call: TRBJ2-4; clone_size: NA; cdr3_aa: CASSLAFNSGGAGTKNSQYF; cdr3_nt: TGCGCCAGCAGCTTGGCTTTCAACAGCGGGGGGGCAGGGACCAAAAACAGTCAGTACTTC
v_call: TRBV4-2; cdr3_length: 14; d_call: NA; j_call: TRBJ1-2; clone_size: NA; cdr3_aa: CASSQTFRRVGYTF; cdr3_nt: TGTGCCAGCAGCCAAACCTTCCGCAGGGTCGGCTACACCTTC
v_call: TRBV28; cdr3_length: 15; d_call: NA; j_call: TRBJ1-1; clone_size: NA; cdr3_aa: CASSSAGTQGTEAFF; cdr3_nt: TGTGCCAGCAGTTCCGCCGGGACACAGGGAACTGAAGCTTTCTTT
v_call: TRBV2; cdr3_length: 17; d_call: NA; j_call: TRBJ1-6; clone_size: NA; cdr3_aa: CASSGRRASSYNSPLHF; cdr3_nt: TGTGCCAGCAGTGGAAGGAGGGCCAGCTCCTATAATTCACCCCTCCACTTT
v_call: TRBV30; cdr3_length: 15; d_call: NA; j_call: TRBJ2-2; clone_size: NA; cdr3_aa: CAWSEWGDNTGELFF; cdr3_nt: TGTGCCTGGAGTGAATGGGGGGATAACACCGGGGAGCTGTTTTTT
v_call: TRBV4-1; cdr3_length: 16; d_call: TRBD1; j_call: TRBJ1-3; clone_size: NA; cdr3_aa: CASSNRDRVSGNTIYF; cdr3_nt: TGCGCCAGCAGCAACCGGGACAGGGTCTCTGGAAACACCATATATTTT
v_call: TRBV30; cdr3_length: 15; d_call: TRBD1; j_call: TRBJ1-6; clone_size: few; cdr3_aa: CAWRRDRGSRSPLHF; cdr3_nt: TGTGCCTGGAGGCGGGACAGGGGCTCACGTTCTCCCCTCCACTTT
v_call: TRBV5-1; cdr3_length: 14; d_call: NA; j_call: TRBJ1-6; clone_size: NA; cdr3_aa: CASKRESYNSPLHF; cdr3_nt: TGCGCCAGCAAGAGGGAATCCTATAATTCACCCCTCCACTTT
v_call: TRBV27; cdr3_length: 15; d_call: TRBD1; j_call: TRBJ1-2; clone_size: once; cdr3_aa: CASKEGGSRNYGYTF; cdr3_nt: TGTGCCAGCAAGGAAGGGGGCAGTCGTAACTATGGCTACACCTTC
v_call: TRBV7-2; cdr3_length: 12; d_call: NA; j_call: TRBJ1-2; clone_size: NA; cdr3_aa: CASSFTGYGYTF; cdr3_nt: TGTGCCAGCAGCTTTACAGGCTATGGCTACACCTTC
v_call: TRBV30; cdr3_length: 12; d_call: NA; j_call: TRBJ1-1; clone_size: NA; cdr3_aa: CAWSRVNTEAFF; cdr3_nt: TGTGCCTGGAGCCGTGTGAACACTGAAGCTTTCTTT
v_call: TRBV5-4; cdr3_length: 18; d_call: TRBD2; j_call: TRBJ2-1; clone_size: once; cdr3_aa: CASSSQGLAGSSYNEQFF; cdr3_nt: TGTGCCAGCAGCTCGCAAGGACTAGCGGGAAGCTCCTACAATGAGCAGTTCTTC
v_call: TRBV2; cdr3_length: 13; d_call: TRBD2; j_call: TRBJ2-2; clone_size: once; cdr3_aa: CASLAGDTGELFF; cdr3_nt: TGTGCCAGTCTTGCGGGGGACACCGGGGAGCTGTTTTTT
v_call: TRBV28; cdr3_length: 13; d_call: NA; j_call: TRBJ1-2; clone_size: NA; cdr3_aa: CASSLLTAYGYTF; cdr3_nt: TGTGCCAGCAGTTTATTGACAGCCTATGGCTACACCTTC
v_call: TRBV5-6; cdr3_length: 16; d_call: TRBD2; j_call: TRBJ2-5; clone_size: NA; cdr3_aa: CASSLVGLAGRETQYF; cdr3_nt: TGTGCCAGCAGCTTGGTGGGACTAGCGGGGAGGGAGACCCAGTACTTC
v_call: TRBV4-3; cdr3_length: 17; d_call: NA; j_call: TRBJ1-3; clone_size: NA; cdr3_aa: CASSQVTGSILGNTIYF; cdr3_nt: TGCGCCAGCAGCCAAGTCACGGGGTCGATCTTGGGAAACACCATATATTTT
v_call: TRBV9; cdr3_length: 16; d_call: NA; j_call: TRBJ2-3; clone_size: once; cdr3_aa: CASSVGTGGMTDTQYF; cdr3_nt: TGTGCCAGCAGCGTAGGGACCGGAGGTATGACAGATACGCAGTATTTT
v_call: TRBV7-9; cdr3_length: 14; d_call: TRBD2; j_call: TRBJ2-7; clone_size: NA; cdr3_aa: CASSLGREGFEQYF; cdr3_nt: TGTGCCAGCAGCTTAGGACGGGAGGGGTTCGAGCAGTACTTC
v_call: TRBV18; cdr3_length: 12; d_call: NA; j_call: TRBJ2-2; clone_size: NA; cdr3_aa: CASFVATGELFF; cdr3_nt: TGTGCCAGCTTCGTGGCCACCGGGGAGCTGTTTTTT
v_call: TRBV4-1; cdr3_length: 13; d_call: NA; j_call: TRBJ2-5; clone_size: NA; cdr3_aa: CASSQWRMETQYF; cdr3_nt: TGCGCCAGCAGCCAGTGGAGGATGGAGACCCAGTACTTC
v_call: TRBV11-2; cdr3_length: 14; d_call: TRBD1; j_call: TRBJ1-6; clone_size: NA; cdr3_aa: CASSADRGDSPLHF; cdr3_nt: TGTGCCAGCAGCGCGGACAGGGGGGACTCACCCCTCCACTTT
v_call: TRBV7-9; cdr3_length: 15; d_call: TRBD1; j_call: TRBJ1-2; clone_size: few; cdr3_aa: CASSLNRDRTYGYTF; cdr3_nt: TGTGCCAGCAGCTTAAATCGGGACAGGACCTATGGCTACACCTTC
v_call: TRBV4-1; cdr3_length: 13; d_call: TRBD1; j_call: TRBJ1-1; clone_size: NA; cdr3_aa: CATAGQLNRGAFF; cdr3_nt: TGCGCCACCGCGGGACAACTCAACAGGGGAGCTTTCTTT
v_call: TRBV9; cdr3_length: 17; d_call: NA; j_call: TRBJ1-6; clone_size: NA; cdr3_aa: CASSANAGDRYNSPLHF; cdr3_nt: TGTGCCAGCAGCGCCAACGCAGGGGATAGGTATAATTCACCCCTCCACTTT
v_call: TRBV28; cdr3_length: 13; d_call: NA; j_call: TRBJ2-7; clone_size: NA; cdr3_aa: CASSLRGRAEQYF; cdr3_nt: TGTGCCAGCAGTTTGCGGGGACGGGCCGAGCAGTACTTC
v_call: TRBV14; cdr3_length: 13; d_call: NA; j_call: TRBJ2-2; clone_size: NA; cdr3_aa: CASSRTASGELFF; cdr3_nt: TGTGCCAGCAGCCGGACAGCCTCCGGGGAGCTGTTTTTT
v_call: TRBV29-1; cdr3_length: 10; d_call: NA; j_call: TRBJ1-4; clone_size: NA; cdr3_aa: CSGGDEKLFF; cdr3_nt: TGCAGTGGGGGGGACGAAAAACTGTTTTTT
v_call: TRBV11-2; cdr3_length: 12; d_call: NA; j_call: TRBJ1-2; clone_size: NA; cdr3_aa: CASSPGLGGYTF; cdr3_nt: TGTGCCAGCAGCCCCGGACTGGGTGGCTACACCTTC
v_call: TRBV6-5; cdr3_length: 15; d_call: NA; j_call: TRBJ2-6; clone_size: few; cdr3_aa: CASTRALDGANVLTF; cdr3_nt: TGTGCCAGCACCAGGGCGCTGGATGGGGCCAACGTCCTGACTTTC
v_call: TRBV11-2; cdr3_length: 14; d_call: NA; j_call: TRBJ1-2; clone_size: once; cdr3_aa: CASSLDVGRYGYTF; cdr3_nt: TGTGCCAGCAGCTTAGATGTGGGGCGGTATGGCTACACCTTC
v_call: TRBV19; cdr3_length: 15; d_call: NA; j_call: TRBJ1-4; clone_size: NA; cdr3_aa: CASSRPGRRGEKLFF; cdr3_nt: TGTGCCAGTAGTAGACCAGGGAGGCGAGGGGAAAAACTGTTTTTT
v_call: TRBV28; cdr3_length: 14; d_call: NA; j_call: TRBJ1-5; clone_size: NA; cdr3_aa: CASSFRGGIQPQHF; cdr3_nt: TGTGCCAGCAGTTTCCGGGGGGGGATTCAGCCCCAGCATTTT
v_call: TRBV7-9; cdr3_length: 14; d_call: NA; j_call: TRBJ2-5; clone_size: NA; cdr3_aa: CAGGAGQNQETQYF; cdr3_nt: TGTGCGGGGGGGGCGGGGCAGAACCAAGAGACCCAGTACTTC
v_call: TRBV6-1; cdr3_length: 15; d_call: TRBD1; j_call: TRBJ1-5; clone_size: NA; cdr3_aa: CASNPGTGGRQPQHF; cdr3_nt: TGTGCCAGCAATCCAGGGACAGGGGGGCGACAGCCCCAGCATTTT
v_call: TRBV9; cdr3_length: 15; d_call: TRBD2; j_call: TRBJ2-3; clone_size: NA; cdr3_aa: CASSDGLDGTDTQYF; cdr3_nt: TGTGCCAGCAGCGACGGACTAGACGGCACAGATACGCAGTATTTT
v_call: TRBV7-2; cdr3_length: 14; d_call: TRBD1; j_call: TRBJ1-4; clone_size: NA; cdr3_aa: CASSLDRGNEKLFF; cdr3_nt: TGTGCCAGCAGCCTGGACAGGGGTAATGAAAAACTGTTTTTT
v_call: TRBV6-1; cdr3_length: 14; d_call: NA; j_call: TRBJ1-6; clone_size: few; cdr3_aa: CASSEVRGRSPLHF; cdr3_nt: TGTGCCAGCAGTGAAGTCAGGGGAAGATCACCCCTCCACTTT
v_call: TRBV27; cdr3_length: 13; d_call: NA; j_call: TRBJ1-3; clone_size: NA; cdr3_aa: CASSLGRGNTIYF; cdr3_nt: TGTGCCAGCAGTTTAGGCCGCGGAAACACCATATATTTT
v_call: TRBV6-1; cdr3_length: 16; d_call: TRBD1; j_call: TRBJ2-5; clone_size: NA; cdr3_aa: CASSARQLQGGETQYF; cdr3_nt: TGTGCCAGCAGTGCCCGACAGTTACAGGGGGGAGAGACCCAGTACTTC
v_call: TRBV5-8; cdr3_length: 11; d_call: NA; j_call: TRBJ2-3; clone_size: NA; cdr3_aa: CASMGEYTQYF; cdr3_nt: TGTGCCAGCATGGGAGAGTATACGCAGTATTTT